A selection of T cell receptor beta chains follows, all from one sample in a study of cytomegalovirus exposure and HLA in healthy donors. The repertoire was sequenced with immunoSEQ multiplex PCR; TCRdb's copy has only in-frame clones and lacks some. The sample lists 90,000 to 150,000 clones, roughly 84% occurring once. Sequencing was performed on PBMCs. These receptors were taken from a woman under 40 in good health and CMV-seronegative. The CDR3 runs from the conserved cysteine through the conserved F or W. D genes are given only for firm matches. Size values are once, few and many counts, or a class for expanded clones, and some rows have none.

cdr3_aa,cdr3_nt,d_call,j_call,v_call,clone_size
CASSGTSGGADEQYF,TGTGCCAGCAGTGGGACTAGCGGGGGGGCCGACGAGCAGTACTTC,TRBD2,TRBJ2-7,TRBV6-1,NA
CASSFEDRPLHF,TGTGCCAGCAGCTTCGAGGACAGGCCCCTCCACTTT,TRBD1,TRBJ1-6,TRBV5-4,NA
CARSFTGINIQYF,TGTGCCAGAAGCTTCACAGGGATAAACATTCAGTACTTC,NA,TRBJ2-4,TRBV5-3,few
CASSWGPRGAFNEQYF,TGCGCCAGCAGCTGGGGGCCTCGAGGGGCCTTTAACGAGCAGTACTTC,NA,TRBJ2-7,TRBV5-1,few
CAWSGGGGNTEAFF,TGTGCCTGGAGTGGGGGGGGAGGGAACACTGAAGCTTTCTTT,NA,TRBJ1-1,TRBV30,NA
CASTDRTGLEQYF,TGTGCCAGCACAGACCGGACAGGTCTCGAGCAGTACTTC,TRBD1,TRBJ2-7,TRBV27,NA
CASSPRGGKGYTF,TGTGCCAGTAGTCCACGGGGGGGGAAGGGCTACACCTTC,NA,TRBJ1-2,TRBV19,NA
CASSRGQGLDTQYF,TGTGCCAGCAGCCGGGGACAGGGGTTAGATACGCAGTATTTT,TRBD1,TRBJ2-3,TRBV7-2,NA
CASSIGGTSVTEAFF,TGTGCCAGTAGTATAGGTGGGACTTCGGTCACTGAAGCTTTCTTT,NA,TRBJ1-1,TRBV19,NA
CASRAWTGNQPQHF,TGTGCCAGCAGGGCCTGGACAGGCAATCAGCCCCAGCATTTT,NA,TRBJ1-5,TRBV5-6,NA
CASRSTGFSGEQYF,TGCGCCAGCCGCTCGACAGGGTTCTCGGGCGAGCAGTACTTC,TRBD1,TRBJ2-7,TRBV5-1,NA
CASSPPGTGGNYGYTF,TGTGCCAGCAGCCCCCCCGGGACAGGGGGCAACTATGGCTACACCTTC,TRBD1,TRBJ1-2,TRBV5-6,NA
CASSETGRGAEAFF,TGTGCCAGCAGTGAAACCGGCAGGGGAGCTGAAGCTTTCTTT,NA,TRBJ1-1,TRBV6-1,NA
CASSDFDRGPNTEAFF,TGTGCCAGCAGCGACTTTGATAGGGGGCCGAACACTGAAGCTTTCTTT,NA,TRBJ1-1,TRBV21-1,NA
CASSPGLAGGNEQYF,TGTGCCAGCAGCCCAGGACTAGCGGGGGGGAACGAGCAGTACTTC,TRBD2,TRBJ2-7,TRBV7-2,NA
CAWSLPDLRGRGMGF,TGTGCCTGGAGTCTTCCCGACCTCCGGGGGAGAGGAATGGGGTTT,NA,TRBJ1-4,TRBV30,NA
CASSPRQQGREQYF,TGTGCCAGCAGCCCCCGACAGCAGGGTAGGGAGCAGTACTTC,NA,TRBJ2-7,TRBV6-5,once
CASSPFSGELFF,TGTGCCAGCAGCCCCTTTTCCGGGGAGCTGTTTTTT,NA,TRBJ2-2,TRBV5-5,NA
CASSPGTGNGYEQYF,TGTGCCAGCAGCCCCGGGACAGGGAACGGGTACGAGCAGTACTTC,TRBD1,TRBJ2-7,TRBV5-8,NA